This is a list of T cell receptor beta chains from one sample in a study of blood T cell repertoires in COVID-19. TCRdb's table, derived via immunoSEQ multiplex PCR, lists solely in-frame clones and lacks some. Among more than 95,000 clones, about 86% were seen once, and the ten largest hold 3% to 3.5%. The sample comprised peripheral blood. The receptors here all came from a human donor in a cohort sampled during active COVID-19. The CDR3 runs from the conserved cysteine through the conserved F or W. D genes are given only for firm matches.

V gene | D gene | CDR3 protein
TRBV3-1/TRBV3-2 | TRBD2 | CASSQGEGVTQYF
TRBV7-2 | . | CASSSTGFHEQYF
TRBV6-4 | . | CASSDYPAGTEAFF
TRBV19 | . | CASTRPIPYRDYGYTF
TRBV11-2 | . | CASSLELGQNEKLFF
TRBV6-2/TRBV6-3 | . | CASSSVVVHEQYF
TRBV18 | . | CASSPLTTQTGYANNSPLHF
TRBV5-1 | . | CASSRAVQGNIQYF
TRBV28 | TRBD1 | CASRGDRVSNQPQHF
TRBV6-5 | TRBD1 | CASSYTGQGGGYTF
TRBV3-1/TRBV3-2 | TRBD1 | CASSLRTGGGEQYF
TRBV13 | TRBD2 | CASSSGLAGLYEQYF
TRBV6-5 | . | CASRMTASYEQYF
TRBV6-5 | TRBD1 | CANPGGRTEAFF
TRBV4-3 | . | CASSQDLIQTGAPLHF
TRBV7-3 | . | CASSPQGGLGTEAFF
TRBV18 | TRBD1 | CASSPTAGQGYGYTF
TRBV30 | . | CAWSQGNTIYF
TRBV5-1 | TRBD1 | CASSLVTGDTGELFF
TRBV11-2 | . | CASRARNPGLMNTEAFF
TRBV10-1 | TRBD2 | CASSEGTSGGDTQYF
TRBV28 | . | CASKWHSATDTQYF
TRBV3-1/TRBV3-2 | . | CASSHTGVGNEQFF
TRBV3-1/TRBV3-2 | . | CASSSTGFYGYTF
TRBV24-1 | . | CATRGRIATEAFF
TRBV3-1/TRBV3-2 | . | CASSQAVVAGNRKETQYF
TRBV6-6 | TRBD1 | CASSYQGQITDTQYF
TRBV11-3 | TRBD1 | CASSPDRGPDTQYF
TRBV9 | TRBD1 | CASSEGTGSNTEAFF
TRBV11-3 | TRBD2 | CASSLGAEREGWNGELFF
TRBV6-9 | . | CASGRVGRNEKLFF
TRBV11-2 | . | CASSLVDTIYF
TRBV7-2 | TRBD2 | CASRLASGSSYEQYF
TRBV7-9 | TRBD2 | CASSPGLAGEVYEQYF
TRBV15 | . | CATSRGTVKGQINTEAFF
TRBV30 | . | CAWSVVTGALGTQYF
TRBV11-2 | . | CASSLASYGYTF
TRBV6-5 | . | CAGAWGLNYEQYF
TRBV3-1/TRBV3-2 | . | CASSQDWGPETEAFF
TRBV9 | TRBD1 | CASSVGQGPAVQYF
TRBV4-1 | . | CASSLPGLANYEQYF
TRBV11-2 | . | CASSLDRGFGEPGYNEQFF
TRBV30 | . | CAWSGAVMNTEAFF
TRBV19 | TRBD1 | CASSGTVNTGELFF
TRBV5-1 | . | CASSLEPPYEQYF
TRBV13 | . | CASSSPADPKNIQYF
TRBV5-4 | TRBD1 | CASSLEQGAGEQYF
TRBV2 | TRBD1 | CASSQDRPLTNEKLFF
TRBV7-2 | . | CASSFNRDNEQFF
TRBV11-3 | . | CASSAKPGLNNEQFF